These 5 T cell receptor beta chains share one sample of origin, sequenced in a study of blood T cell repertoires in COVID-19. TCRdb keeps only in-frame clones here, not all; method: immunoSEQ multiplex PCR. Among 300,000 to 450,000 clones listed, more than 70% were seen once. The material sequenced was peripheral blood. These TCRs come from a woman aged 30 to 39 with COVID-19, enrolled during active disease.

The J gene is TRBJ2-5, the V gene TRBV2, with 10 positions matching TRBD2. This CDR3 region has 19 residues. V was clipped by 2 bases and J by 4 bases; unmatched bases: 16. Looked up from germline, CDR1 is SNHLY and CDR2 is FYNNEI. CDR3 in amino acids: CASSESRLAGAILLETQYF. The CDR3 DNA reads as TGTGCCAGCAGTGAATCCCGGCTAGCGGGAGCCATTCTACTAGAGACCCAGTACTTC.

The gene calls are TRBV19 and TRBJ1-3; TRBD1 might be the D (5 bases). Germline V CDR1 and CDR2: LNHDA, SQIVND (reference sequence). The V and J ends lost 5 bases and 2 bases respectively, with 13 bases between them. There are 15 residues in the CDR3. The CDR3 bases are TGTGCCAGTAGTTCCCGAGGCAGGGCTGGAAACACCATATATTTT. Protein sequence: CASSSRGRAGNTIYF.

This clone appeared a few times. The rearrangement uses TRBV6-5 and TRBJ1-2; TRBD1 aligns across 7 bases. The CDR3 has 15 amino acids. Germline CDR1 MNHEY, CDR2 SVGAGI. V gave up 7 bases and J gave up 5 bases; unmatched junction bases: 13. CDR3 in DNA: TGTGCCAGCACCTCTCCGGGGCAGGGGGTTTATGGCTACACCTTC. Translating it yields CASTSPGQGVYGYTF.

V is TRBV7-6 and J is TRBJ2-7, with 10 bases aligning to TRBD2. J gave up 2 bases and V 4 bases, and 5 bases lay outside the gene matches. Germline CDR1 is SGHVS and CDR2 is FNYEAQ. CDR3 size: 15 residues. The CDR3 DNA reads TGTGCCAGCAGCTGGGGGCTAGCGGGGGCCTACGAGCAGTACTTC. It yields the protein CASSWGLAGAYEQYF.

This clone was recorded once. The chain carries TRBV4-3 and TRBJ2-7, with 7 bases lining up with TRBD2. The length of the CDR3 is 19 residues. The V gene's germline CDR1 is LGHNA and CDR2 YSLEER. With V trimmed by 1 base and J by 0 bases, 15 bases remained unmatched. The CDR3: CASSQVVGEPSGSSYEQYV. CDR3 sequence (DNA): TGCGCCAGCAGCCAAGTTGTGGGGGAGCCTAGCGGTAGCTCCTACGAGCAGTACGTC.